The rows below give T cell receptor beta chains drawn from one sample of a study of CD8 T cells in Susac syndrome. A single record per CDR3 protein comes from TCRdb applying MiXCR to the immunoSEQ multiplex PCR reads. The sample lists 75,000 to 100,000 distinct CDR3 sequences; around 94% were seen once. Material: CD8+ T cells from PBMCs. The receptors shown here come from a human donor with Susac syndrome. Both conserved end residues are part of each CDR3. The D gene is left open where the match is weak.

D,V,J,length,CDR3
NA,TRBV2,TRBJ2-1,17,CASSEGPGAPSYNEQFF
TRBD1,TRBV7-6,TRBJ2-2,14,CASSLGTETGELFF
TRBD1,TRBV11-2,TRBJ1-2,16,CASSIGTGQTNYGYTF
NA,TRBV4-1,TRBJ2-4,12,CASSQDRGREYF
NA,TRBV5-4,TRBJ2-7,15,CASSPRWGESYEQYF
NA,TRBV12-3/TRBV12-4,TRBJ2-7,14,CASSHRVYSNEQYF
TRBD1,TRBV20-1,TRBJ2-7,14,CSARGTGLSYEQYF
TRBD2,TRBV6-5,TRBJ2-2,14,CASGTRWNPGELFF
NA,TRBV29-1,TRBJ2-1,11,CSVEQTNEQFF
TRBD2,TRBV12-3/TRBV12-4,TRBJ2-1,14,CASSFGGMSDEQFF
NA,TRBV29-1,TRBJ2-2,12,CSVAVATGELFF
NA,TRBV4-3,TRBJ1-3,16,CASSQVLGATGNTIYF
TRBD2,TRBV28,TRBJ2-7,16,CASSSLAGGPSYEQYF
NA,TRBV5-4,TRBJ1-6,12,CASSPRGSPLHF
NA,TRBV2,TRBJ1-2,16,CASSGRDIPVAYGYTF
NA,TRBV14,TRBJ1-2,15,CASSQQGMQGDGYTF
NA,TRBV2,TRBJ2-7,14,CASREGDYSYEQYF
NA,TRBV7-9,TRBJ2-7,14,CASSLGQMGDEQYF
TRBD1,TRBV18,TRBJ2-7,14,CASSGDRGPDEQYF
NA,TRBV20-1,TRBJ2-5,15,CSARDEPDYQETQYF
NA,TRBV7-9,TRBJ2-7,14,CASSFWGLPYEQYF
NA,TRBV27,TRBJ1-1,12,CASSLWGAEAFF
NA,TRBV13,TRBJ1-1,14,CASSLVSANTEAFF
TRBD2,TRBV7-9,TRBJ2-3,17,CASSLAGLAGVRDTQYF
NA,TRBV6-5,TRBJ1-1,12,CASSYSFDRSFF
NA,TRBV18,TRBJ1-5,15,CASSQGGVSNQPQHF
NA,TRBV7-9,TRBJ1-2,17,CASSLMGGESVLYGYTF
TRBD2,TRBV5-6,TRBJ2-3,13,CASSLNSGYTQYF
NA,TRBV7-9,TRBJ2-7,13,CASSLEVVHEQYF
NA,TRBV4-3,TRBJ2-1,13,CASSQAGYNEQFF
NA,TRBV13,TRBJ2-1,19,CASSLVGEGSPKYYNEQFF
NA,TRBV12-3/TRBV12-4,TRBJ1-6,17,CASSLMDPRLYNSPLHF
TRBD2,TRBV7-3,TRBJ2-1,15,CASSSTSGDHNEQFF
NA,TRBV2,TRBJ2-1,9,CASANEQFF
TRBD2,TRBV12-3/TRBV12-4,TRBJ2-2,12,CGGGSNTGELFF
TRBD1,TRBV6-5,TRBJ2-3,15,CASSYSGQITDTQYF
TRBD1,TRBV27,TRBJ1-2,16,CASSLITGGYNYGYTF
NA,TRBV24-1,TRBJ2-2,16,CATSDGQGLVTGELFF
TRBD2,TRBV28,TRBJ2-3,16,CASRYGLAEITDTQYF
TRBD2,TRBV4-3,TRBJ2-1,16,CASTLTSGSPYNEQFF
NA,TRBV12-5,TRBJ2-2,18,CASGLVIGGIPNTGELFF
TRBD1,TRBV4-3,TRBJ1-1,16,CASSQDWTGTNTEAFF
TRBD1,TRBV29-1,TRBJ2-1,12,CSVEGQGYEQFF
NA,TRBV13,TRBJ2-3,13,CASSLAAVDTQYF
NA,TRBV27,TRBJ1-4,12,CASSGDNEKLFF
TRBD2,TRBV7-6,TRBJ2-1,15,CASSLAETAYNEQFF
NA,TRBV7-6,TRBJ1-6,17,CASSPTTGHSRNSPLHF
NA,TRBV7-3,TRBJ2-6,12,CASSDAGNVLTF